Sequencing of this TCR beta chain was carried out in a study of blood T cells in healthy people across ages. Notes on the study in general: Strongly correlated with naive T cell percentage was TCR beta diversity. Greater diversity and more naive CD4+ cells were seen in long-lived donors than in aged donors.

The CDR3 runs to 16 residues. As for this clonotype: Its antigen is undetermined.

A J-beta primer mix and a sample-barcoded 5' primer were used in a second PCR of about 7 to 12 cycles. From the 5' RACE reads, TCRdb called clonotypes with MiXCR, one entry per CDR3 protein. The sample includes approximately 940,000 distinct CDR3 sequences, about 48% of them seen just once. The source is a man aged 30-40 years in good health. The chain has TRBV21-1 and TRBJ1-2; the table's D call TRBD1 went unverified against the DNA. TRBV21-1 is recorded as a pseudogene. Specimen: blood. CDR3 in amino acids: CASSKGARGRSYGYTF. CDR3 in DNA: TGTGCCAGCAGCAAAGGGGCCAGGGGTAGAAGCTATGGCTACACCTTC.